The T cell receptor beta chain described here comes from a study of OX40 agonist ivuxolimab in advanced cancers. In the study overall: Mean age around 60 years, range 23 to 79; roughly 82% male.

TCRdb keeps only in-frame clones here, not all; method: immunoSEQ multiplex PCR. The sample lists roughly 25,000 clones, roughly 86% occurring once. V shed 7 bases, J shed 8 bases, and the junction held 7 bases outside the gene matches. The CDR3 is made up of 13 amino acids. Germline CDR1 and CDR2: LNHDA and SQIVND (reference sequence). The input for sequencing was CD4+ or CD8+ T cells sorted from blood, taken in a trial of the OX40 agonist ivuxolimab. The TCR sequence derives from an adult with an advanced solid tumor such as melanoma, head and neck, liver or kidney cancer. This rearrangement joins TRBV19 to TRBJ1-1, with 10 bases matching TRBD1. CDR3 sequence reads: CASIGTGVGEAFF. The CDR3 DNA sequence: TGTGCCAGTATCGGGACAGGGGTTGGCGAAGCTTTCTTT.